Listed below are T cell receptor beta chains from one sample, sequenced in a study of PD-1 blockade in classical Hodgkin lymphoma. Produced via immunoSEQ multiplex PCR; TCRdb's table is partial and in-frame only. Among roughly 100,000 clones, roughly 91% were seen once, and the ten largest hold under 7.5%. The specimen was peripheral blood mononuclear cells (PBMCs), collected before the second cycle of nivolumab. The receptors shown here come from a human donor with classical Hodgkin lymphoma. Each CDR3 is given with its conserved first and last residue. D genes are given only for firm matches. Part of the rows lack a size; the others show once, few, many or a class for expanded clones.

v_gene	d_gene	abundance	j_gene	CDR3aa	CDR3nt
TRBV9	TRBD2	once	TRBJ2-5	CASSLWTSGAQETQYF	TGTGCCAGCAGCCTCTGGACTAGCGGGGCACAGGAGACCCAGTACTTC
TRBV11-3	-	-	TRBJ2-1	CASSLGPSSYNEQFF	TGTGCCAGCAGCTTAGGCCCTAGCTCCTACAATGAGCAGTTCTTC
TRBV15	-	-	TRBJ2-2	CATTGTPNTGELFF	TGTGCCACCACCGGGACGCCGAACACCGGGGAGCTGTTTTTT
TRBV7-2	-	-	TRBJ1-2	CASSEGSSVYGYTF	TGTGCCAGCAGTGAGGGGTCTTCCGTCTATGGCTACACCTTC
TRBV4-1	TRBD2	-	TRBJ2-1	CASSQGTSGGTYNEQFF	TGCGCCAGCAGCCAGGGGACTAGCGGAGGGACTTACAATGAGCAGTTCTTC
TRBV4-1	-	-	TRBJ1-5	CASSFSDSNQPQHF	TGCGCCAGCAGCTTTTCGGATAGCAATCAGCCCCAGCATTTT
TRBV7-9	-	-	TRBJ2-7	CASRVTTGPREEQYF	TGTGCCAGCAGAGTGACGACAGGCCCGCGAGAAGAGCAGTACTTC
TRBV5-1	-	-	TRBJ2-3	CASSLLGTQYF	TGCGCCAGCAGCTTGTTGGGTACGCAGTATTTT
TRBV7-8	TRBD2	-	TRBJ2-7	CASSSGGLSYEQYF	TGTGCCAGCAGTTCGGGAGGTCTCTCCTACGAGCAGTACTTC
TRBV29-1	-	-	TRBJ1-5	CSVLEPNQPQHF	TGCAGCGTCCTTGAACCGAATCAGCCCCAGCATTTT
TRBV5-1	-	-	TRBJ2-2	CASSPDGSYTGELFF	TGCGCCAGCAGCCCGGATGGCAGCTACACCGGGGAGCTGTTTTTT
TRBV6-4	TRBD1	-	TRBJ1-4	CASSDPQSRDRDNEKLFF	TGTGCCAGCAGTGACCCCCAGTCCCGGGACAGGGATAATGAAAAACTGTTTTTT
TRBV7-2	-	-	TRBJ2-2	CASSFAESGELFF	TGTGCCAGCAGCTTCGCTGAGAGCGGGGAGCTGTTTTTT
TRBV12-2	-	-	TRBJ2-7	CASRLGGDRRAYEQYF	TGTGCAAGTCGCTTAGGGGGGGACAGGAGGGCCTACGAGCAGTACTTC
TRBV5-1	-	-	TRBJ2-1	CASSFRDNEQFF	TGCGCCAGCAGCTTTAGAGACAATGAGCAGTTCTTC
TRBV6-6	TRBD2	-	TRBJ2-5	CASAFTQRGTETQYF	TGTGCCAGCGCCTTCACCCAGCGGGGGACAGAGACCCAGTACTTC
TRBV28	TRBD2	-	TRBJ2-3	CASSFPPVRGAWVADTQYF	TGTGCCAGCAGTTTTCCCCCGGTGCGGGGGGCTTGGGTGGCAGATACGCAGTATTTT
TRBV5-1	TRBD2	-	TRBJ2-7	CASSFPSGGYEQYF	TGCGCCAGCAGCTTCCCTAGCGGGGGGTACGAGCAGTACTTC
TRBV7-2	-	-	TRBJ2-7	CASSPPGQAYEQYF	TGTGCCAGCAGCCCTCCGGGACAAGCCTACGAGCAGTACTTC
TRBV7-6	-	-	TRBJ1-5	CASSSGGGNQPQHF	TGTGCCAGCAGCTCCGGGGGGGGCAATCAGCCCCAGCATTTT
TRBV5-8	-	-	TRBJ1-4	CASSLEGGSRGEKLFF	TGTGCCAGCAGCTTGGAGGGGGGGAGCCGAGGTGAAAAACTGTTTTTT
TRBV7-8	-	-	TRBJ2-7	CASHPTGLSYEQYF	TGTGCCAGTCATCCCACAGGTCTCTCCTACGAGCAGTACTTC
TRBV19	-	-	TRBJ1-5	CASSPESQPQHF	TGTGCCAGTAGCCCGGAATCCCAGCCCCAGCATTTT
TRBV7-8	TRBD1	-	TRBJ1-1	CASSLTGRAFF	TGTGCCAGCAGCCTGACAGGGCGGGCTTTCTTT
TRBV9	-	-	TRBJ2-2	CASSAPHLDSSNTGELFF	TGTGCCAGCAGCGCTCCTCACCTGGACTCCTCGAACACCGGGGAGCTGTTTTTT
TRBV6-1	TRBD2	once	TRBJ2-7	CASSEYSGGYEQYF	TGTGCCAGCAGTGAATATAGCGGGGGTTACGAGCAGTACTTC
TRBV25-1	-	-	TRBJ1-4	CASRQADNEKLFF	TGTGCCAGCAGACAGGCCGATAATGAAAAACTGTTTTTT
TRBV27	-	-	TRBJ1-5	CASSLAGAGNQPQHF	TGTGCCAGCAGTTTAGCGGGGGCAGGGAATCAGCCCCAGCATTTT
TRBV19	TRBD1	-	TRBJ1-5	CASGQGMSQPQHF	TGTGCCAGTGGACAGGGGATGAGTCAGCCCCAGCATTTT
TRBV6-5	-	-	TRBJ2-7	CASSLDSLSYEQYF	TGTGCCAGCAGCCTCGACAGCCTCTCCTACGAGCAGTACTTC
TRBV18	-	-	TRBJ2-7	CASSPQGPFYEQYF	TGTGCCAGCTCACCACAGGGACCTTTCTACGAGCAGTACTTC
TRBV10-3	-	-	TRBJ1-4	CAISDGIDLLATNEKLFF	TGTGCCATCAGTGACGGGATAGACCTACTTGCAACTAATGAAAAACTGTTTTTT
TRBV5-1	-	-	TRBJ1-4	CASSPVVSSGSNEKLFF	TGCGCCAGCAGCCCAGTGGTGTCCTCGGGAAGTAATGAAAAACTGTTTTTT